What follows is one T cell receptor beta chain and its context. These data originate in a study of technical replicates of blood from a few donors. Here immunoSEQ multiplex PCR was the method, and the copy in TCRdb shows in-frame clones only, minus some. The profile shows more than 75,000 clones, 70% to 90% of them singletons. V was pared by 5 bases and J by 5 bases, with 12 bases between. Germline-derived CDR1 and CDR2 are SGHTA and FQGTGA. CDR3 length: 13 amino acids. The origin of this receptor is a human donor in good health. Some clones in this sample may be carry-over from other donors' samples. Sequenced sample: PBMCs. This chain joins TRBV7-3 and TRBJ1-2; D possibly corresponds to TRBD1 (6 bases). Here the CDR3 reads CASSHDQGYGYTF. CDR3 coding DNA: TGTGCCAGCAGCCACGACCAGGGGTATGGCTACACCTTC.